Listed below are T cell receptor beta chains from one sample, sequenced in a study of blood T cell repertoires in COVID-19. The protocol was immunoSEQ multiplex PCR, while the TCRdb copy is restricted to in-frame clones and leaves out a portion. The top ten hold 1% to 1.5% of the sample, which has hundreds of thousands of clones, roughly 86% seen once. The sequenced sample consisted of peripheral blood. These receptors were obtained from a man aged 70-80 years with acute or convalescent COVID-19. The CDR3 runs from the conserved cysteine through the conserved F or W. The order of the fields is clone size, J gene, V gene, D gene, CDR3 DNA, CDR3 protein. A D gene is named only where the DNA matches it firmly. Expanded clones are given a class, and other clones once, few, many or no size at all.

- TRBJ2-5 TRBV4-2 - TGTGCCAGCAGCGACAGCGGGGACAAACAAGAGACCCAGTACTTC CASSDSGDKQETQYF
- TRBJ1-6 TRBV7-2 - TGTGCCAGCAGCCAAACGGGGAACGGTAATTCACCCCTCCACTTT CASSQTGNGNSPLHF
- TRBJ1-2 TRBV15 - TGTGCCACCAGCAGGGGCTTTGAGGGTCTGAGTGACTTC CATSRGFEGLSDF
- TRBJ1-2 TRBV6-2/TRBV6-3 - TGTGCCAGCAGTTACTCGCACAGGGACGGGTCGGGCTACACCTTC CASSYSHRDGSGYTF
- TRBJ1-2 TRBV9 - TGTGCCAGCAGCGTAGATCAGGGTAATTATGGCTACACCTTC CASSVDQGNYGYTF
- TRBJ1-3 TRBV5-1 - TGCGCCAGCAGCTCCCGGCAGGGGATTGGAAACACCATATATTTT CASSSRQGIGNTIYF
- TRBJ2-2 TRBV12-2 - TGTGCAAGTCGCTCCCGACAGATCGCGAACACCGGGGAGCTGTTTTTT CASRSRQIANTGELFF
- TRBJ2-6 TRBV5-4 TRBD1 TGTGCCAGCAGCTTGGGAGGGACAGTTAGTGGGGCCAACGTCCTGACTTTC CASSLGGTVSGANVLTF
- TRBJ1-2 TRBV25-1 TRBD1 TGTGCCAGCAGCCCCACAGGGGGCGCGGGCTATGGCTACACCTTC CASSPTGGAGYGYTF
- TRBJ2-2 TRBV6-1 - TGTGCCAGCAGTGAGGTGGTAGCCGGCACCGGGGAGCTGTTTTTT CASSEVVAGTGELFF
- TRBJ2-7 TRBV7-2 - TGTGCCAGCAGCTTATGGAGGGGCCCGGGCCAGCCAGAAGGGTCCGAGCAGTACTTC CASSLWRGPGQPEGSEQYF
once TRBJ2-1 TRBV30 TRBD2 TGTGCCTGGAGTGCGCACGGACTAGCGGAGCAGTTCTTC CAWSAHGLAEQFF
- TRBJ1-3 TRBV23-1 - TGCGCCAGCAGTCAATCGAAGGGAAGGGGAGGAAACACCATATATTTT CASSQSKGRGGNTIYF
- TRBJ1-5 TRBV28 - TGTGCCAGCGGATTGAGGGGGCAGCCCCAGCATTTT CASGLRGQPQHF
- TRBJ1-4 TRBV28 - TGTGCCAGCACCCAAAATGAAAAACTGTTTTTT CASTQNEKLFF
- TRBJ1-5 TRBV7-8 TRBD1 TGTGCCAGCAGCTTAGGGACAGGCCTTAATCAGCCCCAGCATTTT CASSLGTGLNQPQHF
- TRBJ1-4 TRBV2 - TGTGCCAGCAGTAATCTAGAAAAACTGTTTTTT CASSNLEKLFF
- TRBJ1-6 TRBV6-5 - TGTGCCAGTTCGCCCTGGCTAGTTGAAAATTCACCCCTCCACTTT CASSPWLVENSPLHF
- TRBJ2-1 TRBV9 - TGTGCCAGCAGCGTAAGCGGAAGGCCCTACAATGAGCAGTTCTTC CASSVSGRPYNEQFF
- TRBJ2-3 TRBV6-2/TRBV6-3 TRBD1 TGTGCCAGCAGTTACACAAAGACAGGGGGCTTCACAGATACGCAGTATTTT CASSYTKTGGFTDTQYF
- TRBJ2-1 TRBV3-1/TRBV3-2 TRBD1 TGTGCCAGCGATAGGACAGGGAACAATGAGCAGTTCTTC CASDRTGNNEQFF
- TRBJ1-5 TRBV28 - TGTGCCAGCAGTTTAGGTTTGGATGGGGCCCGCAATCAGCCCCAGCATTTT CASSLGLDGARNQPQHF